This T cell receptor beta chain was recorded in a study of OX40 agonist ivuxolimab in advanced cancers. Study in general: Patients were infused with ivuxolimab every 2 weeks at 0.01 to 10 mg/kg. Overall study results and limits: Those patients achieving a partial response at 0.1-3.0 mg/kg showed among the lowest clonal expansion.

Generated by immunoSEQ multiplex PCR, the TCRdb table keeps only in-frame clones and is missing some. The profile shows some 62,000 clones, roughly 90% of them singletons. CDR1 is SGDLS, CDR2 YYNGEE, per germline. The V end was cut by 0 bases, the J end by 2 bases, with 17 bases between. This CDR3 contains 17 residues. Autoimmune disease history or systemic immunosuppression meant exclusion. Points on this clone: Its cognate antigen is unknown.

The sample in question was CD4+ or CD8+ T cells sorted from blood, obtained in a trial of the OX40 agonist ivuxolimab. V and J are TRBV9 and TRBJ2-5; weak D call: TRBD2 (7 bases). The TCR sequence derives from an adult with an advanced solid tumor such as melanoma, head and neck, liver or kidney cancer. CDR3 protein: CASSVGQRGGGQETQYF. CDR3 in DNA: TGTGCCAGCAGCGTAGGCCAGCGGGGAGGGGGGCAAGAGACCCAGTACTTC.